Listed here are 28 T cell receptor beta chains from one sample, sequenced in a study of shared clonotypes between healthy human individuals. CD45RO-negative CD8 cells positively selected for CCR7 made up the naive population, which excluded terminally differentiated effector memory CD45RA+ cells. TCRdb's table, derived via immunoSEQ multiplex PCR, lists solely in-frame clones and lacks some. The profile shows under 2,000,000 clones, approximately 94% of them singletons. Sequences were obtained from naive CD8+ T cells sorted from blood. These TCRs come from a man between 18 and 35 years old in good health.

V and J are TRBV19 and TRBJ2-1; perhaps TRBD1 as D (5 bases). CDR1 is LNHDA, CDR2 SQIVND, per germline (reference sequence). V lost 3 bases, J lost 8 bases, and 14 bases lay in between. The CDR3 totals 14 residues. CDR3 amino acids: CASSIRVSRDEQFF. As DNA, the CDR3 is TGTGCCAGTAGTATCCGAGTTTCCAGGGATGAGCAGTTCTTC.

The V and J genes are TRBV27 and TRBJ2-7; a possible D gene is TRBD2 (7 bases). V was pared by 8 bases and J by 7 bases, with 18 bases between. Germline V CDR1 and CDR2: MNHEY, SMNVEV (reference sequence). CDR3 length equals 13 residues. CDR3 nucleotide sequence: TGTGCCAGCTTCTCTTGGGGGGGCCTGGAGCAGTACTTC. Its protein product is CASFSWGGLEQYF.

Comments on this clone: Other DNA sequences of this sample code for an identical CDR3. V is TRBV4-1 and J is TRBJ2-7; possible D gene TRBD2, 5 bases. Trimming cost V 0 bases and J 3 bases, with 6 bases left between them. Germline CDR1 reads MGHRA; CDR2 reads YSYEKL. CDR3 length: 13 residues. The CDR3 region has the DNA TGCGCCAGCAGCCAAGAAACTAGCTACGAGCAGTACTTC. Protein product: CASSQETSYEQYF.

The chain joins TRBV19 to TRBJ1-2; no definite D call. This CDR3 is 16 amino acids long. CDR1 is LNHDA and CDR2 is SQIVND in the germline V gene (reference sequence). The V end lost 7 bases, the J end lost 8 bases, and 26 bases lay between the germline ends. CDR3 DNA sequence: TGTGCCAGTATTCTAAAGGGCCGGTGCGGGATCGGGGGCTACACCTTC. Its protein is CASILKGRCGIGGYTF.

The genes are TRBV10-2 and TRBJ2-5; D possibly matches TRBD1 or TRBD2 (6 bases each). Trimming removed 3 bases from V and 5 bases from J, with 16 bases in between. Germline assignment: CDR1 WSHSY and CDR2 SAAADI. CDR3 length: 15 residues. The CDR3 sequence is CASSEWGALGETQYF. CDR3 sequence (DNA): TGCGCCAGCAGTGAATGGGGGGCTTTAGGGGAGACCCAGTACTTC.

This chain links TRBV29-1 with TRBJ2-7; a possible D gene is TRBD2 (5 bases). The CDR3 contains 13 residues. Germline V CDR1 and CDR2: SQVTM, ANQGSEA. V was clipped by 2 bases and J by 4 bases, with 12 bases between them. The CDR3, as DNA: TGCAGCGTTGAATCGGGAATTGAATACGAGCAGTACTTC. Protein product: CSVESGIEYEQYF.

The chain joins TRBV28 to TRBJ1-1; possible D gene TRBD1, 5 bases. This CDR3 region has 14 residues. Germline values: CDR1 MDHEN, CDR2 SYDVKM. V lost 6 bases to trimming and J lost 1 base, with 12 bases between them. In DNA, the CDR3 is TGTGCCAGCAGCCCGACAGTATGGAACACTGAAGCTTTCTTT. It encodes CASSPTVWNTEAFF.

CDR3 sequence reads: CASSAGRSSGNTIYF. The CDR3 region has the DNA TGTGCCAGCAGTGCGGGCAGGAGCTCTGGAAACACCATATATTTT. This rearrangement joins TRBV6-1 to TRBJ1-3; the D is unclear. CDR1 MNHNS and CDR2 SASEGT come from the germline V gene. The CDR3 length is 15 residues. V lost 4 bases to trimming and J lost 0 bases, with 10 bases between them.

CDR3 residues: CASLRLQLSGNTIYF. The DNA for the CDR3 is TGTGCCAGCTTGAGACTACAACTCTCTGGAAACACCATATATTTT. The rearrangement uses TRBV2 and TRBJ1-3; no definite D call. Germline V gives CDR1 SNHLY, CDR2 FYNNEI. The CDR3 extends over 15 amino acids. V gave up 8 bases and J gave up 0 bases, with 14 bases separating them.

V and J are TRBV6-5 and TRBJ2-4; 9 bases map to TRBD1. CDR1 MNHEY and CDR2 SVGAGI come from the germline V gene. The CDR3 totals 14 residues. V lost 6 bases, J lost 6 bases, and 6 bases stayed unmatched. CDR3 DNA sequence: TGTGCCAGCAGGGCCGGGACAGGGTTAAACATTCAGTACTTC. Translating gives CASRAGTGLNIQYF.

This clone has more than one count but fewer than ten. J is TRBJ1-2 and V is TRBV2, with no clear D. CDR3 length equals 13 residues. Germline V CDR1 and CDR2: SNHLY, FYNNEI. V gave up 4 bases and J gave up 4 bases, with 10 bases separating them. The CDR3 is CASSGMGSYGYTF. As DNA, the CDR3 is TGTGCCAGCAGTGGGATGGGGTCCTATGGCTACACCTTC.

The chain couples TRBV10-1 to TRBJ1-6, with a weak D call TRBD1 (6 bases). Deletions cut 3 bases from V and 13 bases from J, with 22 bases between. This CDR3 has 16 residues. The V gene's germline CDR1 is WNHNN and CDR2 SYGVQD (reference sequence). As DNA, the CDR3 is TGCGCCAGCAGTGACGATAATAAGGGGGAAGGTCTCCCCCTCCACTTT. This gives the protein CASSDDNKGEGLPLHF.

This sequence joins TRBV7-9 and TRBJ2-7; TRBD1 might be the D (6 bases). The V gene's germline CDR1 is SEHNR and CDR2 FQNEAQ (reference sequence). CDR3 length equals 16 residues. Between the trimmed V and J ends, which lost 6 bases and 0 bases, there was a span of 18 bases. The CDR3 bases are TGTGCCAGCAGTTCAACGGCACAGGGTTTCTCCTACGAGCAGTACTTC. Its translation: CASSSTAQGFSYEQYF.

The genes are TRBV7-9 and TRBJ2-3, with D possibly TRBD2 on 5 matching bases. The CDR3 is made up of 15 amino acids. Trimming stripped 1 base from V and 4 bases from J, with 12 bases between. Per germline, CDR1 SEHNR and CDR2 FQNEAQ (reference sequence). For the CDR3, the DNA is TGTGCCAGCAGCTTAGAGTTGGGGAGCGCAGATACGCAGTATTTT. The encoded protein is CASSLELGSADTQYF.

The chain links TRBV11-2 to TRBJ1-6; no definite D call. The CDR3 runs to 16 residues. Per the germline V gene, CDR1 is SGHAT and CDR2 is FQNNGV. Trimming cost V 3 bases and J 0 bases, with 9 bases left between them. The CDR3 sequence: CASSFRHSSYNSPLHF. The CDR3 DNA sequence: TGTGCCAGCAGCTTTAGACATAGCTCCTATAATTCACCCCTCCACTTT.

V and J are TRBV5-4 and TRBJ1-4, with a tentative D call TRBD1 (6 bases). Germline values: CDR1 SGHNT, CDR2 YYREEE (reference sequence). The CDR3 runs 14 residues. Trimming removed 1 base from V and 8 bases from J, with 12 bases in between. CDR3 nucleotide sequence: TGTGCCAGCAGCTTGTGGGGGGCGTCCGAAAAACTGTTTTTT. It encodes CASSLWGASEKLFF.

This sequence joins TRBV5-1 and TRBJ2-3; 8 bases align to TRBD1. Germline V gives CDR1 SGHRS, CDR2 YFSETQ. This CDR3 region has 14 residues. The V segment lost 4 bases and the J segment 9 bases; nucleotides outside the gene matches: 10. CDR3 protein: CASSLGQGAWTQYF. CDR3 in DNA: TGCGCCAGCAGCCTCGGACAGGGTGCATGGACGCAGTATTTT.

V gene TRBV29-1 combines with J gene TRBJ2-7; unclear D gene. The CDR3 has 10 residues. V was cut by 5 bases and J by 3 bases, with 5 bases left in between. Germline lookup yields CDR1 SQVTM and CDR2 ANQGSEA. The chain's CDR3 is CSVWGYEQYF. The CDR3 DNA reads as TGCAGCGTTTGGGGCTACGAGCAGTACTTC.

The chain has TRBV4-1 and TRBJ1-1; 8 nucleotides match TRBD1. With 5 bases clipped from V and 8 bases from J, the junction kept 7 bases outside the gene matches. The CDR3 consists of 13 residues. Germline V gives CDR1 MGHRA, CDR2 YSYEKL. In nucleotides, the CDR3 is TGCGCCAGCAGCGGACGGACAGGGCTCGAAGCTTTCTTT. This gives the protein CASSGRTGLEAFF.

The rearrangement uses TRBV19 and TRBJ2-1, with 9 bases identical to TRBD2. Germline loops: CDR1 LNHDA, CDR2 SQIVND (reference sequence). V gave up 7 bases and J gave up 5 bases; unmatched junction bases: 6. The length of the CDR3 is 14 residues. CDR3 bases: TGTGCCAGTAAGCCGGGACTAGCCGACAATGAGCAGTTCTTC. Residues: CASKPGLADNEQFF.

The genes are TRBV11-3 and TRBJ2-1; 8 bases agree with TRBD1. Germline values: CDR1 SGHNT, CDR2 YENEEA. CDR3 length: 13 amino acids. The V and J ends lost 3 bases and 12 bases, in that order; junction bases with no gene match: 7. This CDR3 reads CASSFGQGEVQFF. The CDR3 region has the DNA TGTGCCAGCAGCTTCGGACAGGGTGAGGTGCAGTTCTTC.

V usage is TRBV19 and J usage is TRBJ1-1, with D hard to call. V was clipped by 5 bases and J by 7 bases, with 11 bases between them. This CDR3 has 12 residues. Germline CDR1 and CDR2: LNHDA and SQIVND (reference sequence). This chain's CDR3 is CASSFNTIEAFF. The CDR3, as DNA: TGTGCCAGTAGTTTCAACACGATTGAAGCTTTCTTT.

V is TRBV27 and J is TRBJ1-2; 11 nucleotides align to TRBD1. CDR1 MNHEY and CDR2 SMNVEV come from the germline V gene (reference sequence). This CDR3 spans 14 amino acids. Trimming took 3 bases from V and 6 from J; bases not matched to a gene: 3. CDR3 loop: CASSFGTGGHGYTF. DNA of the CDR3: TGTGCCAGCAGTTTCGGGACAGGGGGGCATGGCTACACCTTC.

This rearrangement joins TRBV7-9 to TRBJ2-7; D could derive from TRBD1 or TRBD2 (6 bases each). The CDR3 is made up of 15 amino acids. CDR1 and CDR2 from the germline V gene are SEHNR and FQNEAQ (reference sequence). V was shortened by 6 bases and J by 2 bases, with 17 bases between the two germline ends. CDR3 loop: CASRPGDTLTYEQYF. The CDR3 DNA reads as TGTGCCAGCAGGCCGGGGGACACACTAACCTACGAGCAGTACTTC.

CDR3 DNA sequence: TGTGCCAGCAGTCCACCCGGGACATTCTCCTACGAGCAGTACTTC. Amino acid sequence: CASSPPGTFSYEQYF. The chain couples TRBV28 to TRBJ2-7; a weak D match, TRBD1 (6 bases). Germline-derived CDR1 and CDR2 are MDHEN and SYDVKM. V was clipped by 5 bases and J by 0 bases, with 14 bases between them. This CDR3 spans 15 amino acids.

V usage is TRBV11-3 and J usage is TRBJ1-2, with 8 nucleotides matching TRBD1. The length of the CDR3 is 14 residues. Per the germline V gene, CDR1 is SGHNT and CDR2 is YENEEA. V lost 4 bases to trimming and J lost 8 bases; unmatched junction nucleotides: 9. The DNA for the CDR3 is TGTGCCAGCAGCTCCGGACAGGGTCACGAAGGCTACACCTTC. The encoded protein is CASSSGQGHEGYTF.

CDR3 DNA sequence: TGTGCCAGCAGTGAAGCAGGGTTTGGAAACACCATATATTTT. Amino acids: CASSEAGFGNTIYF. The rearrangement links TRBV25-1 to TRBJ1-3; possible D gene TRBD1, 5 bases. Deletions cut 2 bases from V and 3 bases from J, with 8 bases between. Germline values: CDR1 MGHDK, CDR2 SYGVNS. This CDR3 has 14 residues.

The chain is built from TRBV6-4 and TRBJ1-2, with a tentative D call TRBD1 (6 bases). V gave up 2 bases and J gave up 2 bases, with 9 bases separating them. The germline V gene encodes CDR1 MRHNA and CDR2 SNTAGT. This CDR3 is built from 14 residues. Written as DNA, the CDR3 is TGTGCCAGCAGTGACAGGACAGAGAACTATGGCTACACCTTC. Amino acids: CASSDRTENYGYTF.